Listed below are T cell receptor beta chains from one sample, sequenced in a study of blood T cell repertoires in COVID-19. Here immunoSEQ multiplex PCR was the method, and the copy in TCRdb shows in-frame clones only, minus some. The sample has approximately 98,000 clones, under 85% seen once. Specimen: peripheral blood. The receptor source for this set is a woman between 65 and 79 years old with acute or convalescent COVID-19. CDR3s include the opening cysteine and the closing phenylalanine or tryptophan. A D gene is named only where the DNA matches it firmly. Clone size is shown for a subset of rows, as once, few, many or a class of expanded clone.

d_gene,v_gene,abundance,j_gene,CDR3nt,CDR3aa
-,TRBV6-2/TRBV6-3,-,TRBJ1-5,TGTGCCAGCAGTTACGGGCAGGTCAATCAGCCCCAGCATTTT,CASSYGQVNQPQHF
-,TRBV7-2,-,TRBJ1-6,TGTGCCAGCAGCTTGAGAGGGGACTTATCGGGCTCACCCCTCCACTTT,CASSLRGDLSGSPLHF
TRBD1,TRBV19,once,TRBJ1-1,TGTGCCAGTAGTCGCGCCCCACAGGGGGACACTGAAGCTTTCTTT,CASSRAPQGDTEAFF
-,TRBV5-1,few,TRBJ1-4,TGCGCCAGCAGCTCGAATCCTCTGGGGCTGGGGGAAAAACTGTTTTTT,CASSSNPLGLGEKLFF
-,TRBV27,-,TRBJ1-3,TGTGCCAGCAGTCCTTACCCACAGGTGCCCTCTGGAAACACCATATATTTT,CASSPYPQVPSGNTIYF
-,TRBV9,-,TRBJ1-1,TGTGCCAGCAGCGACTCGGGGGACACTGAAGCTTTCTTT,CASSDSGDTEAFF
TRBD1,TRBV19,few,TRBJ1-6,TGTGCCAGTAGTATAGCGGGACAGGGAAGGAATTCACCCCTCCACTTT,CASSIAGQGRNSPLHF
TRBD1,TRBV28,-,TRBJ1-5,TGTGCCAGCAGTTTCGGACAGGGTGGCAATCAGCCCCAGCATTTT,CASSFGQGGNQPQHF
TRBD1,TRBV11-2,-,TRBJ2-5,TGTGCCAGCAGCCGCATGGGGGTCAGGGGGAAACAAGAGACCCAGTACTTC,CASSRMGVRGKQETQYF
TRBD2,TRBV5-1,-,TRBJ2-7,TGCGCCAGCAGCCTGGAACCGGTAGCGGGACTAACCTCCTACGAGCAGTACTTC,CASSLEPVAGLTSYEQYF
TRBD1,TRBV10-3,-,TRBJ1-1,TGTGCCATCAGTGGGACAGGGCGAGAGGGTGAAGCTTTCTTT,CAISGTGREGEAFF
TRBD1,TRBV10-3,-,TRBJ1-4,TGTGCCATCCGCGACAGGGAAAATGAAAAACTGTTTTTT,CAIRDRENEKLFF
TRBD1,TRBV29-1,-,TRBJ2-6,TGCAGCGTTTTCTTTCCGGGACAGCCTCTCGACGGGGCCAACGTCCTGACTTTC,CSVFFPGQPLDGANVLTF
-,TRBV13,-,TRBJ2-5,TGTGCCAGCAGCGGGCATGGGCCGTTAGAGACCCAGTACTTC,CASSGHGPLETQYF
-,TRBV19,-,TRBJ2-6,TGTGCCAGTAGTCAGGGGACGGCGGGGGCCAACGTCCTGACTTTC,CASSQGTAGANVLTF
-,TRBV4-3,-,TRBJ2-1,TGCGCCAGCAGCCGCGCTTGGCGGAGCTCCTACAATGAGCAGTTCTTC,CASSRAWRSSYNEQFF
-,TRBV6-5,-,TRBJ2-3,TGTGCCAGCAGTTACCCCAACGGGGGAGATACGCAGTATTTT,CASSYPNGGDTQYF
TRBD2,TRBV5-1,-,TRBJ2-2,TGCGCCAGCACTCGCGGGGGTCCGAACACCGGGGAGCTGTTTTTT,CASTRGGPNTGELFF
TRBD1,TRBV9,few,TRBJ2-5,TGTGCCAGCAGCGTAGGCGGACAGGGCCTACAAGAGACCCAGTACTTC,CASSVGGQGLQETQYF
TRBD2,TRBV25-1,-,TRBJ2-3,TGTGCCAGCAGTGTGGGAGCGGGAGAAGGGACAGATACGCAGTATTTT,CASSVGAGEGTDTQYF
TRBD2,TRBV7-3,-,TRBJ2-5,TGTGCCAGCAGGGGACTATGTCTGCAGACCCAGTACTTC,CASRGLCLQTQYF
-,TRBV6-1,-,TRBJ1-4,TGTGCCAGCAGTGACAGGGGAGAGAATGAAAAACTGTTTTTT,CASSDRGENEKLFF
TRBD1,TRBV6-5,once,TRBJ1-1,TGTGCCAGCAGTTACGGCGTAGGGGGCTGGACTGAAGCTTTCTTT,CASSYGVGGWTEAFF
-,TRBV18,-,TRBJ2-2,TGTGCCAGCTCACCAGGCAGGGACACGACGAGGGAGCTGTTTTTT,CASSPGRDTTRELFF
-,TRBV4-3,-,TRBJ2-2,TGCGCCAGCAGCCTGACCGGGACAACGCTCACCGGGGAGCTGTTTTTT,CASSLTGTTLTGELFF
-,TRBV2,-,TRBJ1-5,TGTGCCAGCAGGGAACAGGGAGGGAGCAATCAGCCCCAGCATTTT,CASREQGGSNQPQHF
-,TRBV3-1/TRBV3-2,-,TRBJ1-2,TGTGCCAGCAGCCAAGATTTAGCTCAAAACGGCGGCTACACCTTC,CASSQDLAQNGGYTF
TRBD2,TRBV9,-,TRBJ2-2,TGTGCCAGCAGCCCCCGACTAGCAAACGGGGAGCTGTTTTTT,CASSPRLANGELFF
TRBD1,TRBV2,-,TRBJ2-6,TGTGCCAGCCTCGGGACAGGGGGCTCTGGGGCCAACGTCCTGACTTTC,CASLGTGGSGANVLTF
-,TRBV7-2,-,TRBJ2-2,TGTGCCAGCAGCTCCTTCAGGGCCGGGGAGCTGTTTTTT,CASSSFRAGELFF
TRBD1,TRBV25-1,few,TRBJ1-2,TGTGCCAGCAGTGAATGGAGGGACAGGGGGGACTATGGCTACACCTTC,CASSEWRDRGDYGYTF
TRBD2,TRBV6-1,once,TRBJ2-2,TGTGCCAGCAGTGATGGGACTAGCGCGAACACCGGGGAGCTGTTTTTT,CASSDGTSANTGELFF
-,TRBV7-8,-,TRBJ1-1,TGTGCCAGCAGCTTAGTTGGCGGCTCTCTGGGCACTGAAGCTTTCTTT,CASSLVGGSLGTEAFF
TRBD1,TRBV5-1,-,TRBJ2-7,TGCGCCAGCGGCACCGGACAGGCCAACTCCTACGAGCAGTACTTC,CASGTGQANSYEQYF
-,TRBV6-5,-,TRBJ1-6,TGTGCCAGCAGTTACTCTTTTGCAGGGTTTAATTCACCCCTCCACTTT,CASSYSFAGFNSPLHF
-,TRBV19,-,TRBJ2-3,TGTGCCAGTAGTATAGTTACGGGTAGCACAGATACGCAGTATTTT,CASSIVTGSTDTQYF
TRBD1,TRBV2,-,TRBJ2-2,TGTGCCAGCAGTGGACAGGGCTTGTATACCGGGGAGCTGTTTTTT,CASSGQGLYTGELFF
-,TRBV5-4,-,TRBJ1-4,TGTGCCAGCAGCCGTGGGACTTCCACTAATGAAAAACTGTTTTTT,CASSRGTSTNEKLFF
-,TRBV4-3,-,TRBJ1-6,TGCGCCAGCAGCCCGCCAGGGGTTAATTCACCCCTCCACTTT,CASSPPGVNSPLHF
-,TRBV5-1,-,TRBJ1-6,TGCGCCAGCAGCTTGGTTTCGGGGGGCCGCAATTTACCCCTCCACTTT,CASSLVSGGRNLPLHF
-,TRBV7-2,-,TRBJ1-1,TGTGCCAGCAGCCCGCGGATATTCAACACTGAAGCTTTCTTT,CASSPRIFNTEAFF
-,TRBV6-5,-,TRBJ1-2,TGTGCCAGCAGTTACACCCGCAGGGTTGGGGGCTACACCTTC,CASSYTRRVGGYTF
-,TRBV28,-,TRBJ1-4,TGTGCCAGCAGTACCCACCCGAGAGGGAATGAAAAACTGTTTTTT,CASSTHPRGNEKLFF
-,TRBV5-4,-,TRBJ2-3,TGTGCCAGCAGCTTGGGGCGGGGGCCTTTCACAGATACGCAGTATTTT,CASSLGRGPFTDTQYF
-,TRBV7-3,-,TRBJ1-1,TGTGCCAGCAGCTTATTAGCAGAGATGAACACTGAAGCTTTCTTT,CASSLLAEMNTEAFF
TRBD1,TRBV5-6,-,TRBJ1-2,TGTGCCAGCAGCCAATATACAGGGGCAGGCTATGGCTACACCTTC,CASSQYTGAGYGYTF
-,TRBV13,once,TRBJ2-4,TGTGCCAGCAGCTCCCCCGGGGCCAAAAACATTCAGTACTTC,CASSSPGAKNIQYF
-,TRBV2,-,TRBJ2-1,TGTGCCAGCAGTGATTGGGGGCTGGGTTACAATGAGCAGTTCTTC,CASSDWGLGYNEQFF
TRBD1,TRBV6-5,once,TRBJ1-2,TGTGCCAGCAGTTACTCGATGGCAGACAGGGGCTATGGCTACACCTTC,CASSYSMADRGYGYTF
-,TRBV27,-,TRBJ2-1,TGTGCCAGCAGTTTAACCGGGAGCTCCTACAATGAGCAGTTCTTC,CASSLTGSSYNEQFF
TRBD1,TRBV18,-,TRBJ2-6,TGTGCCAGCTCACCAGTTACCGGGACAGGGGTCTCTGGGGCCAACGTCCTGACTTTC,CASSPVTGTGVSGANVLTF